This T cell receptor (beta chain) was sequenced for a study of T cells after yellow fever vaccination. Researchers made TCR cDNA using 5'RACE template switching, and this step added a universal primer site and UMIs. TCRdb re-called the 5' RACE reads with MiXCR, one entry per CDR3 protein. The sample includes approximately 120,000 distinct CDR3 sequences, 6.5% to 8% seen only once; the top ten take around 2.3%. This clonotype was observed many times. What it binds is unknown. Germline CDR1 is DFQATT and CDR2 is SNEGSKA (reference sequence). Trimming shortened V by 0 bases and J by 4 bases, and 12 bases separated the two germline ends. CDR3 length: 14 amino acids. Study outcomes and limitations: CD4 and CD8 compartments shared a small share of clonotypes, likely from convergent recombination. Booster samples showed a return of most primary-vaccination clones (approximately 95% CD4, around 85% CD8).

Here the sequenced sample was CD4+ T cells sorted from PBMCs, taken less than 11 days after the first yellow fever vaccination. This receptor was taken from a man aged 18 to 29 who received the YFV17D yellow fever vaccine. V gene TRBV20-1 combines with J gene TRBJ1-1; a weak D match, TRBD1 (5 bases). The CDR3 here is CSARDPRAGTEAFF. CDR3 DNA: TGCAGTGCTAGAGATCCCAGGGCAGGCACTGAAGCTTTCTTT.